The 28 T cell receptor beta chains below all came from one sample that was sequenced in a study of T cell responses to AZD1222 COVID-19 vaccine. Only in-frame clones appear in the TCRdb table, and some are missing; sequencing was by immunoSEQ multiplex PCR. The sample lists around 160,000 clones; around 90% were seen once. The specimen comprised peripheral blood, sampled on day 0 of MenACWY control vaccination. These TCRs come from an adult in good health.

The chain joins TRBV19 to TRBJ1-4; D is uncertain. The germline V gene encodes CDR1 LNHDA and CDR2 SQIVND (reference sequence). Trimming removed 3 bases at V and 4 bases at J, with 12 bases between. The CDR3 extends over 15 amino acids. The CDR3 coding sequence is TGTGCCAGTAGTATGACGACCGACTATAATGAAAAACTGTTTTTT. It specifies CASSMTTDYNEKLFF.

This clone was picked up one time. The chain combines TRBV24-1 with TRBJ2-1; tentative D call: TRBD2 (6 bases). Germline assignment: CDR1 KGHDR and CDR2 SFDVKD. The CDR3 is 15 amino acids. Trimming removed 5 bases at V and 2 bases at J, with 12 bases between. The CDR3 DNA reads as TGTGCCACCAGTGCAGGAGGGTTGACCTACAATGAGCAGTTCTTC. Its translation: CATSAGGLTYNEQFF.

The chain has TRBV23-1 and TRBJ2-1; TRBD2 matches 10 bases. TRBV23-1 has ORF status, its function being uncertain. Trimming cost V 10 bases and J 0 bases; bases outside gene matches: 6. The CDR3 extends over 15 amino acids. CDR3 nucleotide sequence: TGCGCCACCGTAGCGGGGGGACGCTCCTACAATGAGCAGTTCTTC. Protein sequence: CATVAGGRSYNEQFF.

The V gene is TRBV4-1, the J gene TRBJ1-5, with D possibly TRBD1 on 5 matching bases. With 2 bases removed from V and 4 bases from J, the gap between germline ends came to 12 bases. The CDR3 has 15 amino acids. The V gene's germline CDR1 is MGHRA and CDR2 YSYEKL. In DNA form, the CDR3 reads TGCGCCAGCAGCCAAATGGGGGAAGGGAATCAGCCCCAGCATTTT. This sequence encodes CASSQMGEGNQPQHF.

The V and J genes are TRBV7-8 and TRBJ1-1; no clear D. Germline CDR1 SGHVS, CDR2 FQNEAQ. The CDR3 runs to 14 residues. V lost 1 base to trimming and J lost 4 bases, with 10 bases between them. CDR3 loop: CASSLEGHGTEAFF. The CDR3 DNA is TGTGCCAGCAGCTTAGAAGGGCATGGCACTGAAGCTTTCTTT.

There are a few counts of this clone. The CDR3 sequence is CASSYPTVLVPIQETQYF. The CDR3 bases are TGTGCCAGCAGTTACCCCACCGTTTTGGTCCCGATTCAAGAGACCCAGTACTTC. This sequence joins TRBV6-7 and TRBJ2-5; D gene unclear. TRBV6-7 is sorted into the ORF group, with uncertain function. This CDR3 is built from 18 residues. Trimming took off 2 bases at V and 2 bases at J, with 21 bases between the two ends.

The chain recombines TRBV6-5 with TRBJ2-6; possible D gene TRBD2, 5 bases. The CDR3 is 15 amino acids. Germline-derived CDR1 and CDR2 are MNHEY and SVGAGI. Trimming pared 7 bases from V and 1 base from J, leaving 11 bases between. CDR3 region: CASTFEGSGANVLTF. DNA for the CDR3: TGTGCCAGCACCTTCGAGGGTTCTGGGGCCAACGTCCTGACTTTC.

The rearrangement joins TRBV19 to TRBJ2-4; 7 positions match TRBD1. The germline CDR1 and CDR2 sequences are LNHDA and SQIVND (reference sequence). J gave up 1 base and V 1 base, and 7 bases lay outside the gene matches. The CDR3 sequence is 17 residues long. As DNA, the CDR3 is TGTGCCAGTAGTATAGGCACAGGGGTGGCGGCCAAAAACATTCAGTACTTC. It yields the protein CASSIGTGVAAKNIQYF.

V gene TRBV5-5 combines with J gene TRBJ1-2; unclear D gene. V was clipped by 5 bases and J by 4 bases, with 12 bases between them. Germline V gene sequence: CDR1 SGHKS, CDR2 YYEKEE (reference sequence). The length of the CDR3 is 13 residues. DNA of the CDR3: TGTGCCAGCAGTTACCGGACGGGCTATGGCTACACCTTC. The encoded protein is CASSYRTGYGYTF.

The rearrangement uses TRBV10-1 and TRBJ2-1, with 9 positions matching TRBD2. The CDR3 spans 16 residues. In germline, CDR1 is WNHNN, CDR2 SYGVQD (reference sequence). V shed 0 bases, J shed 7 bases, and the junction held 7 bases outside the gene matches. The CDR3 region is CASSESSGRWGNEQFF. Written as DNA, the CDR3 is TGCGCCAGCAGTGAGTCCAGCGGGAGGTGGGGGAATGAGCAGTTCTTC.

In nucleotides, the CDR3 is TGTGCCGCCGGGACAGGCACCGGGGAGCTGTTTTTT. It yields the protein CAAGTGTGELFF. The chain has TRBV10-3 and TRBJ2-2; TRBD1 agrees at 8 bases. V lost 11 bases, J lost 4 bases, and 3 bases stayed unmatched. The CDR3 runs to 12 residues. Looked up from germline, CDR1 is ENHRY and CDR2 is SYGVKD.

V gene TRBV15 combines with J gene TRBJ2-1, with D maybe TRBD2 (5 bases). With 5 bases removed from V and 2 bases from J, the gap between germline ends came to 16 bases. The germline gives CDR1 LNHNV, CDR2 YYDKDF (reference sequence). CDR3 length: 16 amino acids. The CDR3 spells CATSSIQLAAYNEQFF. The CDR3 DNA follows: TGTGCCACCAGCTCGATCCAGCTAGCCGCCTACAATGAGCAGTTCTTC.

This chain joins TRBV21-1 and TRBJ1-2. TRBV21-1 is reported as a pseudogene. The CDR3 is 14 amino acids. The DNA for the CDR3 is TGTGCCAGCAGCAAAGGTCCGACTCTGGATGGCTACACCTTC. This translates into CASSKGPTLDGYTF.

J is TRBJ1-4 and V is TRBV25-1; D not certain. Germline lookup yields CDR1 MGHDK and CDR2 SYGVNS. The V end lost 0 bases, the J end lost 0 bases, and 11 bases lay between the germline ends. The CDR3 extends over 17 amino acids. CDR3 in DNA: TGTGCCAGCAGTGAATATCCAGACTTTGCAACTAATGAAAAACTGTTTTTT. Its translation: CASSEYPDFATNEKLFF.

This clone was counted only a few times. V and J are TRBV7-2 and TRBJ1-2; D gene unclear. The CDR3 covers 12 residues. Deletions cut 5 bases from V and 6 bases from J, with 10 bases between. Per the germline V gene, CDR1 is SGHTA and CDR2 is FQGNSA. The CDR3 DNA follows: TGTGCCAGCAGCAACGGCCTGGATGGCTACACCTTC. Protein sequence: CASSNGLDGYTF.

V and J are TRBV30 and TRBJ1-1, with D possibly matching TRBD1 (5 bases). The ends were cut back, 8 bases at V and 4 bases at J, with 17 bases in the middle. There are 13 residues in the CDR3. CDR1 and CDR2 (germline): GTSNPN, SVGIG (reference sequence). CDR3 in DNA: TGTGCCCGACAAGGGGAAGTTGGCACTGAAGCTTTCTTT. It codes for CARQGEVGTEAFF. Full variable domain (missing parts from reference TRBV30 and TRBJ1-1): SQTIHQWPATLVQPVGSPLSLECTVEGTSNPNLYWYRQAAGRGLQLLFYSVGIGQISSEVPQNLSASRPQDRQFILSSKKLLLSDSGFYLCARQGEVGTEAFFGQGTRLTVV.

J is TRBJ2-1 and V is TRBV9; D assignment may be TRBD1 or TRBD2 (5 bases each). Trimming stripped 0 bases from V and 4 bases from J, with 11 bases between. The CDR3 totals 15 residues. The germline gives CDR1 SGDLS, CDR2 YYNGEE. The CDR3 region has the DNA TGTGCCAGCAGCGTAGACGGGGCCAGATACAATGAGCAGTTCTTC. Translating gives CASSVDGARYNEQFF.

This clone was recorded a few times. The gene calls are TRBV28 and TRBJ2-5; TRBD1 might be the D (6 bases). The ends were cut back, 6 bases at V and 9 bases at J, with 26 bases in the middle. Per germline, CDR1 MDHEN and CDR2 SYDVKM. The CDR3 spans 16 residues. Here the CDR3 reads CASSSLWQGPIWAQYF. CDR3 nucleotides: TGTGCCAGCAGCTCCCTTTGGCAGGGGCCTATTTGGGCCCAGTACTTC.

This clone was detected only a few times. The V gene is TRBV9, the J gene TRBJ1-1; D might be TRBD1 (6 bases). V was pared by 0 bases and J by 6 bases, with 9 bases between. Germline values: CDR1 SGDLS, CDR2 YYNGEE. The CDR3 covers 13 residues. CDR3 sequence: CASSVEGGSEAFF. Written as DNA, the CDR3 is TGTGCCAGCAGCGTAGAAGGGGGGTCTGAAGCTTTCTTT.

The chain carries TRBV12-3 or TRBV12-4 and TRBJ1-1, with unresolved D. The CDR3 consists of 13 residues. V shed 1 base and J shed 0 bases, with 3 bases lying between them. The CDR3 nucleotides read TGTGCCAGCAGTTTAGATATGAACACTGAAGCTTTCTTT. Protein product: CASSLDMNTEAFF.

This clone was counted a single time. J is TRBJ1-5 and V is TRBV4-1, with D possibly TRBD1 on 6 matching bases. This CDR3 region has 17 residues. Per germline, CDR1 MGHRA and CDR2 YSYEKL. The V and J ends lost 5 bases and 0 bases respectively, with 17 bases between them. The DNA for the CDR3 is TGCGCCAGCAGCTCAAAACAGGGACCTGTTAGCAATCAGCCCCAGCATTTT. It translates to CASSSKQGPVSNQPQHF.

The chain is built from TRBV3-1 (or the pseudogene TRBV3-2) and TRBJ1-2; maybe TRBD1 (5 bases). Germline V gives CDR1 LGHDT, CDR2 YNNKEL (reference sequence). V was trimmed by 4 bases and J by 4 bases, leaving 13 bases between them. This CDR3 region has 14 residues. The CDR3: CASSPLGVIYGYTF. DNA for the CDR3: TGTGCCAGCAGCCCTTTGGGGGTTATCTATGGCTACACCTTC.

The chain combines TRBV2 with TRBJ2-1, with a possible D match to TRBD1 (6 bases). The V end lost 6 bases, the J end lost 0 bases, and 12 bases lay between the germline ends. The V gene's germline CDR1 is SNHLY and CDR2 FYNNEI. The CDR3 is 15 amino acids. CDR3 nucleotides: TGTGCCAGCAGGGTTAGGGGGTCCTCCTACAATGAGCAGTTCTTC. Protein: CASRVRGSSYNEQFF.

This clone showed up just a few times. The V and J genes are TRBV9 and TRBJ1-1, with D hard to call. CDR3 length: 13 residues. The V gene lost 0 bases and the J gene lost 4 bases, with 7 bases spanning the gap. Germline CDR1 and CDR2: SGDLS and YYNGEE. DNA of the CDR3: TGTGCCAGCAGCGTAGAAGGCCTCACTGAAGCTTTCTTT. It codes for CASSVEGLTEAFF.

This clone occurred once. The rearrangement joins TRBV21-1 to TRBJ2-3; TRBD2 is the table's D call, not checked against the DNA. TRBV21-1 is a documented pseudogene. The CDR3 runs 16 residues. This chain's CDR3 is CASSRGTSGDTDTQYF. CDR3 nucleotides: TGTGCCAGCAGCAGAGGGACTAGCGGGGACACAGATACGCAGTATTTT.

This clone was seen once. The chain uses TRBV28 and TRBJ1-2; tentative D call: TRBD1 (6 bases). V was clipped by 2 bases and J by 4 bases, with 14 bases between them. This CDR3 region has 15 residues. Germline-derived CDR1 and CDR2 are MDHEN and SYDVKM. The CDR3 DNA reads TGTGCCAGCAGTTTAGGGGGTACAGGGACCTATGGCTACACCTTC. Encoded protein: CASSLGGTGTYGYTF.

The chain is built from TRBV10-3 and TRBJ2-3; the D is unclear. The germline V and J ends were trimmed by 7 bases and 2 bases, with 13 bases remaining between them. Germline lookup yields CDR1 ENHRY and CDR2 SYGVKD. The length of the CDR3 is 14 residues. The CDR3 here is CAINDGEYTDTQYF. The CDR3, as DNA: TGTGCCATCAATGACGGAGAATACACAGATACGCAGTATTTT.

A remark on this clone: In the same sample, other DNA sequences code for this CDR3. This sequence joins TRBV7-3 and TRBJ1-1; D is undetermined. Trimming stripped 5 bases from V and 2 bases from J, with 9 bases between. This CDR3 spans 13 amino acids. The V gene's germline CDR1 is SGHTA and CDR2 FQGTGA. CDR3: CASSLEGNTEAFF. CDR3 DNA: TGTGCCAGCAGCCTCGAGGGTAACACTGAAGCTTTCTTT. The full variable domain, in which reference TRBV7-3 and TRBJ1-1 provide the parts outside the CDR3, is GAGVSQTPSNKVTEKGKYVELRCDPISGHTALYWYRQSLGQGPEFLIYFQGTGAADDSGLPNDRFFAVRPEGSVSTLKIQRTERGDSAVYLCASSLEGNTEAFFGQGTRLTVV.